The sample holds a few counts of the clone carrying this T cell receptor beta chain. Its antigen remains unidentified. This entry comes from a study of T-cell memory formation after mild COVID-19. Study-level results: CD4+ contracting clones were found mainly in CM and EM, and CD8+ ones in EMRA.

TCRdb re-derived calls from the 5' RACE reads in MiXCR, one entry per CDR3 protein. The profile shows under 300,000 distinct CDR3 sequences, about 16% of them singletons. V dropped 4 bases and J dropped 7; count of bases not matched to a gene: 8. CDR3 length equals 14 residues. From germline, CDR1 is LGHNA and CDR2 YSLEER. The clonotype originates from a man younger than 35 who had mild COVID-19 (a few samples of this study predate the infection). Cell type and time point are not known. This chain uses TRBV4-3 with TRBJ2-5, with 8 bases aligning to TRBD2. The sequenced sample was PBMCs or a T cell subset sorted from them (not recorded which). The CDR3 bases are TGCGCCAGCAGCCCCTCGACTAGCGACGTGACCCAGTACTTC. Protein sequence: CASSPSTSDVTQYF.